Listed below are T cell receptor beta chains from one sample, sequenced in a study of T cells in Graves' hyperthyroidism and ophthalmopathy. TCRdb used MiXCR to reprocess the multiplex PCR reads, holding one entry per CDR3 protein. This table holds approximately 300,000 distinct CDR3 sequences, about 17% found once. Input material: blood. The receptors derive from a woman aged 60-75 years with Graves' ophthalmopathy. The CDR3 runs from the conserved cysteine through the conserved F or W. Each record gives: CDR3 protein, J gene, V gene.

cdr3_aa: CASSPKRYNEQFF
j_call: TRBJ2-1
v_call: TRBV14

cdr3_aa: CSATSASYEQYF
j_call: TRBJ2-7
v_call: TRBV29-1

cdr3_aa: CASRVGQAGANVLTF
j_call: TRBJ2-6
v_call: TRBV2

cdr3_aa: CASSLGLAGPDTQYF
j_call: TRBJ2-3
v_call: TRBV5-1

cdr3_aa: CSARVDRSLSYNEQFF
j_call: TRBJ2-1
v_call: TRBV20-1

cdr3_aa: CASRGQGFPYNEQFF
j_call: TRBJ2-1
v_call: TRBV12-3/TRBV12-4

cdr3_aa: CASSLRTGAGNTIYF
j_call: TRBJ1-3
v_call: TRBV7-2

cdr3_aa: CASSLHTGRELFF
j_call: TRBJ1-4
v_call: TRBV7-2

cdr3_aa: CASSESVQETQYF
j_call: TRBJ2-5
v_call: TRBV2

cdr3_aa: CASSLQGLRKNIQYF
j_call: TRBJ2-4
v_call: TRBV28

cdr3_aa: CASSDLRGATNEKLFF
j_call: TRBJ1-4
v_call: TRBV2

cdr3_aa: CASSLSSGNRVPYEQYF
j_call: TRBJ2-7
v_call: TRBV28

cdr3_aa: CASSLRLMGEAFF
j_call: TRBJ1-1
v_call: TRBV9

cdr3_aa: CASSFRDAGQETQYF
j_call: TRBJ2-5
v_call: TRBV28

cdr3_aa: CSVEGPSTGELFF
j_call: TRBJ2-2
v_call: TRBV29-1

cdr3_aa: CASSLAGGTGELFF
j_call: TRBJ2-2
v_call: TRBV27

cdr3_aa: CASSPGVWTEAFF
j_call: TRBJ1-1
v_call: TRBV7-2

cdr3_aa: CRANWGAEAFF
j_call: TRBJ1-1
v_call: TRBV20-1

cdr3_aa: CASSPRRGDTQYF
j_call: TRBJ2-3
v_call: TRBV11-2

cdr3_aa: CASTPLATSHYNEQFF
j_call: TRBJ2-1
v_call: TRBV19

cdr3_aa: CASSLAWSGYTF
j_call: TRBJ1-2
v_call: TRBV5-8

cdr3_aa: CASSSPGDTYSPLHF
j_call: TRBJ1-6
v_call: TRBV6-1

cdr3_aa: CATSWRQGSTEAFF
j_call: TRBJ1-1
v_call: TRBV15

cdr3_aa: CASRRTSGDQETQYF
j_call: TRBJ2-5
v_call: TRBV7-2

cdr3_aa: CASSKDGNYGYTF
j_call: TRBJ1-2
v_call: TRBV7-2

cdr3_aa: CSASPGNTIYF
j_call: TRBJ1-3
v_call: TRBV20-1

cdr3_aa: CASSLGTGGLREQYF
j_call: TRBJ2-7
v_call: TRBV14

cdr3_aa: CSARARLAGPSYEQYF
j_call: TRBJ2-7
v_call: TRBV20-1

cdr3_aa: CASRPRDRALQPQHF
j_call: TRBJ1-5
v_call: TRBV28

cdr3_aa: CASTSSTGAEAFF
j_call: TRBJ1-1
v_call: TRBV6-1

cdr3_aa: CATSRVEYGENQETQYF
j_call: TRBJ2-5
v_call: TRBV15

cdr3_aa: CASSFGTQGETQYF
j_call: TRBJ2-5
v_call: TRBV7-3

cdr3_aa: CSATGTSIGELFF
j_call: TRBJ2-2
v_call: TRBV20-1

cdr3_aa: CASSVATGTAYNEQFF
j_call: TRBJ2-1
v_call: TRBV9

cdr3_aa: CASSIPGQRDEQYF
j_call: TRBJ2-7
v_call: TRBV7-9

cdr3_aa: CAIQDDHNQPQHF
j_call: TRBJ1-5
v_call: TRBV10-3

cdr3_aa: CASSQRYSGEQFF
j_call: TRBJ2-1
v_call: TRBV3-1

cdr3_aa: CASSVAPTWGETQYF
j_call: TRBJ2-5
v_call: TRBV9

cdr3_aa: CSVEMGSTDTQYF
j_call: TRBJ2-3
v_call: TRBV29-1

cdr3_aa: CASSWGAGSSYNSPLHF
j_call: TRBJ1-6
v_call: TRBV11-2

cdr3_aa: CASSQHSGNTEAFF
j_call: TRBJ1-1
v_call: TRBV3-1

cdr3_aa: CSAGGGFQETQYF
j_call: TRBJ2-5
v_call: TRBV20-1

cdr3_aa: CASNTPRTGVNTEAFF
j_call: TRBJ1-1
v_call: TRBV7-8

cdr3_aa: CASRTPGTGGGNEQFF
j_call: TRBJ2-1
v_call: TRBV28

cdr3_aa: CASSPAGTSGIGSSYNEQFF
j_call: TRBJ2-1
v_call: TRBV7-2

cdr3_aa: CASTRAQINQPQHF
j_call: TRBJ1-5
v_call: TRBV12-3/TRBV12-4

cdr3_aa: CAGGTDPLLQQYF
j_call: TRBJ2-7
v_call: TRBV6-1

cdr3_aa: CASSPRLDNSPLHF
j_call: TRBJ1-6
v_call: TRBV4-2

cdr3_aa: CASSFGRAYEQYF
j_call: TRBJ2-7
v_call: TRBV5-6

cdr3_aa: CASSQTWALIPGQGPYNEQFF
j_call: TRBJ2-1
v_call: TRBV4-2

cdr3_aa: CASTGTGRETQYF
j_call: TRBJ2-5
v_call: TRBV6-1

cdr3_aa: CASSPPTGEETQYF
j_call: TRBJ2-5
v_call: TRBV5-6

cdr3_aa: CASGSREFAGKGGGSYNEQFF
j_call: TRBJ2-1
v_call: TRBV7-6

cdr3_aa: CSARLAVTQETQYF
j_call: TRBJ2-5
v_call: TRBV20-1

cdr3_aa: CASSLFAGAEKLFF
j_call: TRBJ1-4
v_call: TRBV7-2

cdr3_aa: CASSDRVNTQYF
j_call: TRBJ2-3
v_call: TRBV7-2

cdr3_aa: CASSLGRETYNEQFF
j_call: TRBJ2-1
v_call: TRBV28